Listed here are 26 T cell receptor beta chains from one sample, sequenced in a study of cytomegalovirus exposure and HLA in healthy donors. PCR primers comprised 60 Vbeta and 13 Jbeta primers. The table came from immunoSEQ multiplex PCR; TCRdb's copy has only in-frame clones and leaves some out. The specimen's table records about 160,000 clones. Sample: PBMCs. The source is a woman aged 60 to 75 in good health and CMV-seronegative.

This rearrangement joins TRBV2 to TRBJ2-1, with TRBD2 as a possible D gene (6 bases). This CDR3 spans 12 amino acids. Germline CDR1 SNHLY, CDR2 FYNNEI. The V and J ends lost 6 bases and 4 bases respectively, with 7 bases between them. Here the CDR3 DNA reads TGTGCCAGCAGGGGGGGTTACAATGAGCAGTTCTTC. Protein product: CASRGGYNEQFF.

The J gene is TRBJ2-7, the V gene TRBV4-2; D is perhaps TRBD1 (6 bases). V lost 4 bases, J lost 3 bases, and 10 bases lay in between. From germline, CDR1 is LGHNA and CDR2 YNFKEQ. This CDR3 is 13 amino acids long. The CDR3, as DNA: TGTGCCAGCAGCCGGGACATAGACTACGAGCAGTACTTC. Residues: CASSRDIDYEQYF.

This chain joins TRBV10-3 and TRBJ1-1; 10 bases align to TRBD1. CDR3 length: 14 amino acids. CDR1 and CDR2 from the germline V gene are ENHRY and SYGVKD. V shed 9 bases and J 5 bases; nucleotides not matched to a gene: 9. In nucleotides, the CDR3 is TGTGCCATTGGACAGGGGGGGAGCCATACTGAAGCTTTCTTT. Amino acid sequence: CAIGQGGSHTEAFF.

CDR3 loop: CATSLHDTEAFF. CDR3 DNA sequence: TGTGCCACCAGCTTACACGACACTGAAGCTTTCTTT. The chain is built from TRBV15 and TRBJ1-1; D uncertain. V dropped 5 bases and J dropped 3 bases, with 7 bases sitting between them. This CDR3 contains 12 residues. Germline V gene data show CDR1 as LNHNV and CDR2 as YYDKDF (reference sequence).

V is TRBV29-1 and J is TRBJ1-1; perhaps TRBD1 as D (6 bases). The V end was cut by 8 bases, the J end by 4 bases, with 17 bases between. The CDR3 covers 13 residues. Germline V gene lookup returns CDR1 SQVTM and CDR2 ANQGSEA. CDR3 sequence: CSLRLRGSTEAFF. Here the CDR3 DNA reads TGCAGCCTACGGCTCAGGGGTAGCACTGAAGCTTTCTTT.

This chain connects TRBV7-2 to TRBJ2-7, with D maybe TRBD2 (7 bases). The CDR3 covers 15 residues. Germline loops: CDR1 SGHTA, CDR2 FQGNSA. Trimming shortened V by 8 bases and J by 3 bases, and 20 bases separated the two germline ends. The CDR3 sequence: CASRIRGGLNYEQYF. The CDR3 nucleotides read TGTGCCAGCCGCATTAGGGGGGGACTGAACTACGAGCAGTACTTC.

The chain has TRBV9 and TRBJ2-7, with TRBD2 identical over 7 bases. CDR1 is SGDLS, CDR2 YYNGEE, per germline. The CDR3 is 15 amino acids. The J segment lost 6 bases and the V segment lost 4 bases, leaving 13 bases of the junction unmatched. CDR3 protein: CASSLGTKAGAEQYF. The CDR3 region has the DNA TGTGCCAGCAGCCTGGGGACTAAGGCTGGGGCCGAGCAGTACTTC.

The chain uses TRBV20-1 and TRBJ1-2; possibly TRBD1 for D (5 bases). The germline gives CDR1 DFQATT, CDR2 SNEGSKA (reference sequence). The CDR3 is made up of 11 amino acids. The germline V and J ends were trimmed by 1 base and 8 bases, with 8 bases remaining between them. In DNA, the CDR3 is TGCAGTGCTAGAGTCGGGGGGGGCTACACCTTC. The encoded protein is CSARVGGGYTF.

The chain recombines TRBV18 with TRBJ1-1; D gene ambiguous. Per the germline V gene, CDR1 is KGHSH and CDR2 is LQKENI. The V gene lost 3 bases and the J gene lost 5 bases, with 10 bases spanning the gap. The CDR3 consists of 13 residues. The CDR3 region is CASSPPGRTEAFF. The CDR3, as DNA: TGTGCCAGCTCACCGCCGGGGAGGACTGAAGCTTTCTTT. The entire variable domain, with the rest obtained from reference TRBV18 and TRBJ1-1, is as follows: NAGVMQNPRHLVRRRGQEARLRCSPMKGHSHVYWYRQLPEEGLKFMVYLQKENIIDESGMPKERFSAEFPKEGPSILRIQQVVRGDSAAYFCASSPPGRTEAFFGQGTRLTVV.

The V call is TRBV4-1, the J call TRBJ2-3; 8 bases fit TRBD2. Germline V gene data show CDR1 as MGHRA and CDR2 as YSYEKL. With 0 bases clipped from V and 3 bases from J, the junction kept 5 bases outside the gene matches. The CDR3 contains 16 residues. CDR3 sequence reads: CASSQDLAGSTDTQYF. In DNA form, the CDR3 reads TGCGCCAGCAGCCAAGATTTAGCGGGGAGTACAGATACGCAGTATTTT.

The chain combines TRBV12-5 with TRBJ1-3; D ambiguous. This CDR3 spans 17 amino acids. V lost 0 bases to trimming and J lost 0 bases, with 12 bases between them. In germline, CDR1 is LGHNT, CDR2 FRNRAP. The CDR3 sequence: CASGLVSSPNSGNTIYF. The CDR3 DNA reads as TGTGCTAGTGGTTTGGTATCGAGCCCTAACTCTGGAAACACCATATATTTT.

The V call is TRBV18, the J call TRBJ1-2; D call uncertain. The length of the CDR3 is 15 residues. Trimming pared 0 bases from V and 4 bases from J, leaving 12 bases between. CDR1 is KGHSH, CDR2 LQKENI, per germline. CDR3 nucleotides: TGTGCCAGCTCACCACCTGGAGAGCCCTCCTATGGCTACACCTTC. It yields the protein CASSPPGEPSYGYTF.

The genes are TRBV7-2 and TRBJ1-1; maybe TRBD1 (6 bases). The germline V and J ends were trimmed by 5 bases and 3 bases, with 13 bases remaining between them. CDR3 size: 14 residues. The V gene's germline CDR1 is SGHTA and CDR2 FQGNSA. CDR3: CASSLGGGDTEAFF. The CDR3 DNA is TGTGCCAGCAGCCTGGGAGGGGGGGACACTGAAGCTTTCTTT.

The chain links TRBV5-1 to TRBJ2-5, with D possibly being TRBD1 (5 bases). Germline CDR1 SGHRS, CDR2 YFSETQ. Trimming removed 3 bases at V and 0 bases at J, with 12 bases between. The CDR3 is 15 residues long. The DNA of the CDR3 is TGCGCCAGCAGCTCTGAGACAGCAAACCAAGAGACCCAGTACTTC. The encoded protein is CASSSETANQETQYF.

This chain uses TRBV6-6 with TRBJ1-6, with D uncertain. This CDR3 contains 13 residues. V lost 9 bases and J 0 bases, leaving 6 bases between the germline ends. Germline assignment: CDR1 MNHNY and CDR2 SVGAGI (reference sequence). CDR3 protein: CASLSSYNSPLHF. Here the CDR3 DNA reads TGTGCCAGTCTAAGCTCCTATAATTCACCCCTCCACTTT.

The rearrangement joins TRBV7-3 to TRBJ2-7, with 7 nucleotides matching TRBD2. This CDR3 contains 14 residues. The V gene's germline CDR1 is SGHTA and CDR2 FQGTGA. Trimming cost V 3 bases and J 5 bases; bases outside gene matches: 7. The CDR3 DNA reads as TGTGCCAGCAGCTTGGGCGGGAGCTCAAACGAGCAGTACTTC. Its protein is CASSLGGSSNEQYF. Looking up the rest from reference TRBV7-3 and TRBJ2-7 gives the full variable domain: GAGVSQTPSNKVTEKGKYVELRCDPISGHTALYWYRQSLGQGPEFLIYFQGTGAADDSGLPNDRFFAVRPEGSVSTLKIQRTERGDSAVYLCASSLGGSSNEQYFGPGTRLTVT.

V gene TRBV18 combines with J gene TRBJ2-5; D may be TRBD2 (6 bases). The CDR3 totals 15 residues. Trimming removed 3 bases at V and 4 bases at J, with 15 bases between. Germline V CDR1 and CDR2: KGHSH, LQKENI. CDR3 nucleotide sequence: TGTGCCAGCTCACCGGAACTAGCCAGCGGAGAGACCCAGTACTTC. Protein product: CASSPELASGETQYF.

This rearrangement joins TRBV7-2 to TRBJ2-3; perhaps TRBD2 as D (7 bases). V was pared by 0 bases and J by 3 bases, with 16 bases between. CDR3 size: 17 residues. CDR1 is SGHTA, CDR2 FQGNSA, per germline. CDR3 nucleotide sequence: TGTGCCAGCAGCTTAGCGGGTCGGCGGGGGCGAACAGATACGCAGTATTTT. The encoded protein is CASSLAGRRGRTDTQYF. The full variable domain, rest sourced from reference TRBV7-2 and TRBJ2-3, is GAGVSQSPSNKVTEKGKDVELRCDPISGHTALYWYRQSLGQGLEFLIYFQGNSAPDKSGLPSDRFSAERTGGSVSTLTIQRTQQEDSAVYLCASSLAGRRGRTDTQYFGPGTRLTVL.

DNA for the CDR3: TGCGCCAGCAGCGTTACGGGACAGGACTATGGCTACACCTTC. Protein product: CASSVTGQDYGYTF. The chain joins TRBV5-1 to TRBJ1-2; 8 positions agree with TRBD1. V lost 4 bases, J lost 3 bases, and 5 bases stayed unmatched. Per germline, CDR1 SGHRS and CDR2 YFSETQ. This CDR3 contains 14 residues. Together with reference TRBV5-1 and TRBJ1-2, the CDR3 gives the full variable domain: KAGVTQTPRYLIKTRGQQVTLSCSPISGHRSVSWYQQTPGQGLQFLFEYFSETQRNKGNFPGRFSGRQFSNSRSEMNVSTLELGDSALYLCASSVTGQDYGYTFGSGTRLTVV.

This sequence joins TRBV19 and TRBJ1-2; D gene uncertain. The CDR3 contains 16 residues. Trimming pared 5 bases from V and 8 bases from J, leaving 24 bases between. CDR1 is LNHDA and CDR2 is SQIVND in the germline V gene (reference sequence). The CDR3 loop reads CASSWTSGTAAVGYTF. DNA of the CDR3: TGTGCCAGTAGTTGGACTTCGGGAACAGCCGCGGTAGGCTACACCTTC.

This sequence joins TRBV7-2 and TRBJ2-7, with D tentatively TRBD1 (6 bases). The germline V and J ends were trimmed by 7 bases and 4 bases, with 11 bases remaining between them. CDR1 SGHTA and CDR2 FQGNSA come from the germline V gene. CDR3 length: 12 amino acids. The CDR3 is CASTLQGYEQYF. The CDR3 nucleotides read TGTGCCAGCACCCTGCAGGGGTACGAGCAGTACTTC.

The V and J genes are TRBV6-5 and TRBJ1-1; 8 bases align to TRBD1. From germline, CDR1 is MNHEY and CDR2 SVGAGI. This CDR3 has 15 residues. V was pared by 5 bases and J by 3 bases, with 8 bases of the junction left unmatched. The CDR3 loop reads CASSPRTGKDTEAFF. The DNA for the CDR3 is TGTGCCAGCAGTCCTCGGACAGGGAAGGACACTGAAGCTTTCTTT.

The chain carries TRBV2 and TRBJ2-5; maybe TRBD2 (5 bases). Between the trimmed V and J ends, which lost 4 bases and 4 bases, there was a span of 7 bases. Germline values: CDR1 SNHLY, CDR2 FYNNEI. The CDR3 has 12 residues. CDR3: CASSVRAETQYF. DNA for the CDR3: TGTGCCAGCAGTGTGCGGGCAGAGACCCAGTACTTC.

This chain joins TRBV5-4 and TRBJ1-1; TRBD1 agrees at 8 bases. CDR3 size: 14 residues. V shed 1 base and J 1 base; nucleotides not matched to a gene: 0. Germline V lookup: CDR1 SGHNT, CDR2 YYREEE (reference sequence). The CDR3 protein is CASSLQGANTEAFF. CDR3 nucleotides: TGTGCCAGCAGCTTGCAGGGGGCGAACACTGAAGCTTTCTTT.

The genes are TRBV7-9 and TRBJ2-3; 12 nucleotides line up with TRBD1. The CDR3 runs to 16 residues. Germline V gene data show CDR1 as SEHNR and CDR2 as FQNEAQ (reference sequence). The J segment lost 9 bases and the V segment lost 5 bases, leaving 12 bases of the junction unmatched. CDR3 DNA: TGTGCCAGCAGCACCTCCGGGACAGGGGGCGCAAGGACGCAGTATTTT. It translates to CASSTSGTGGARTQYF.

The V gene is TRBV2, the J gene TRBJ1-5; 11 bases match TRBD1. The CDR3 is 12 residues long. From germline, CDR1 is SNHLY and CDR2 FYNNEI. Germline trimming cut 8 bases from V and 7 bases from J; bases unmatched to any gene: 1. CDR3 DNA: TGTGCCAGCGGGACAGGGGGACAGCCCCAGCATTTT. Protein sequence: CASGTGGQPQHF.